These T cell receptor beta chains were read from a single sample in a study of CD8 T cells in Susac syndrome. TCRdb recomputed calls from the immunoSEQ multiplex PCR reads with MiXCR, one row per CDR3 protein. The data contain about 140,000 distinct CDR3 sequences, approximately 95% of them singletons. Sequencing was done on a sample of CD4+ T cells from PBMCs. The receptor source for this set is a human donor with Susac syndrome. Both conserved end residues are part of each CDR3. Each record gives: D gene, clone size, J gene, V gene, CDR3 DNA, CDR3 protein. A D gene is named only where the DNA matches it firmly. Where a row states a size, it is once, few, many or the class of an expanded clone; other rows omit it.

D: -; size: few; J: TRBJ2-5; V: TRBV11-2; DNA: TGTGCCAGCAGCGGATCTTGGGGGAGGGAGACCCAGTACTTC; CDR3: CASSGSWGRETQYF
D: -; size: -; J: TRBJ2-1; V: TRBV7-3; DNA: TGTGCCAGCAGCTTAGGCAGGGCGAATGAGCAGTTCTTC; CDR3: CASSLGRANEQFF
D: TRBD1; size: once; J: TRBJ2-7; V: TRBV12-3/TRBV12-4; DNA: TGTGCCAGCAGGACAGGGCGGTACGAGCAGTACTTC; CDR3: CASRTGRYEQYF
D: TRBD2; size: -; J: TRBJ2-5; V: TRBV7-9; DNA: TGTGCCAGCAGCTCCGCTGCTAGCGGAAAAGAGACCCAGTACTTC; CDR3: CASSSAASGKETQYF
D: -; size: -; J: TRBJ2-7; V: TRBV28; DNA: TGTGCCAGCACCAGCGGAGGAGTTAGAATGGAGCAGTACTTC; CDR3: CASTSGGVRMEQYF
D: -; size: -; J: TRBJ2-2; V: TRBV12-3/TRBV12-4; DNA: TGTGCCAGCAGTTTGGAGACTATTGTACGCGGGGAGCTGTTTTTT; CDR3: CASSLETIVRGELFF
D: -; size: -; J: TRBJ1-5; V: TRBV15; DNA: TGTGCCACCAGCAGAGAACCAAATAGCAATCAGCCCCAGCATTTT; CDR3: CATSREPNSNQPQHF
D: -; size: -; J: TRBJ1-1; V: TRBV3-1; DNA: TGTGCCAGCAGCCAATCTTTGGGGGGGCTTACTGAAGCTTTCTTT; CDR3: CASSQSLGGLTEAFF
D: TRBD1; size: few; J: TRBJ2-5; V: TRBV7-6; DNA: TGTGCCAGCAGCCCCGGGACAGCAGGGACCCAGTACTTC; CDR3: CASSPGTAGTQYF
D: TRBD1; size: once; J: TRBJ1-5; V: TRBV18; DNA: TGTGCCAGCTCACCCGACAGGGCCGATAGCAATCAGCCCCAGCATTTT; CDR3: CASSPDRADSNQPQHF
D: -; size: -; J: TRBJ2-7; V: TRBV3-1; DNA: TGTGCCAGCAGCCAACGAGGGGCTCCCTCCTACGAGCAGTACTTC; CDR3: CASSQRGAPSYEQYF
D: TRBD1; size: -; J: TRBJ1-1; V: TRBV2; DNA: TGTGCCAGCAGGCCATGGACAGGGGGCACTGAAGCTTTCTTT; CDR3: CASRPWTGGTEAFF
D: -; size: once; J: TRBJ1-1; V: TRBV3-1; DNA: TGTGCCAGCACCGTGTTGGGGGGCACTGAAGCTTTCTTT; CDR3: CASTVLGGTEAFF
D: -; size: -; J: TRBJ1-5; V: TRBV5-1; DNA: TGCGCCAGCAGCCGGGGGCCGAATCAGCCCCAGCATTTT; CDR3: CASSRGPNQPQHF
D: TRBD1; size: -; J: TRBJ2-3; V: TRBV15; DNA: TGTGCCACCAGCGGACAGGGGGCCGGCACAGATACGCAGTATTTT; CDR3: CATSGQGAGTDTQYF